The 18 T cell receptor beta chains presented below share a single source sample, sequenced in a study of PD-L1 blockade in urothelial cancer. Data came from immunoSEQ multiplex PCR; TCRdb stores just in-frame clones and leaves some out. The sample has 100,000 or so clones; roughly nine tenths are singletons. Sequenced material: PBMCs, taken around atezolizumab (anti-PD-L1) treatment. The receptors were sampled from an elderly woman with urothelial cancer.

The chain joins TRBV9 to TRBJ2-1; 8 bases match TRBD1. CDR1 is SGDLS, CDR2 YYNGEE, per germline. The junction had 7 bases not matched to a gene; V was cut back by 4 bases and J by 4 bases. The CDR3 extends over 15 amino acids. The CDR3 sequence is CASSLDRGSYNEQFF. In nucleotides, the CDR3 is TGTGCCAGCAGCCTTGACAGGGGATCATACAATGAGCAGTTCTTC.

The chain employs TRBV7-9 and TRBJ2-1, with 8 bases that match TRBD2. Germline CDR1 and CDR2: SEHNR and FQNEAQ (reference sequence). The CDR3 is 15 amino acids. Trimming took 2 bases from V and 5 from J; bases not matched to a gene: 5. Here the CDR3 reads CASSLTSGADNEQFF. The CDR3 coding sequence is TGTGCCAGCAGCTTAACTAGCGGAGCAGACAATGAGCAGTTCTTC.

This rearrangement joins TRBV28 to TRBJ2-1, with TRBD2 identical over 8 bases. This CDR3 contains 17 residues. Germline V gene lookup returns CDR1 MDHEN and CDR2 SYDVKM. The junction had 14 bases not matched to a gene; V was cut back by 8 bases and J by 2 bases. The CDR3 region has the DNA TGTGCCAGCGGCCCTCAGGTGGCGGGAGGCCCCTACAATGAGCAGTTCTTC. Its translation is CASGPQVAGGPYNEQFF.

This sequence joins TRBV7-9 and TRBJ2-1, with 10 bases that match TRBD2. The germline V gene has CDR1 SEHNR and CDR2 FQNEAQ (reference sequence). CDR3 length: 14 residues. V lost 8 bases, J lost 6 bases, and 7 bases stayed unmatched. DNA of the CDR3: TGTGCCAGCCTTACTAGCGGGATAGGCAATGAGCAGTTCTTC. Protein: CASLTSGIGNEQFF. Variable domain in full (rest from reference TRBV7-9 and TRBJ2-1): DTGVSQNPRHKITKRGQNVTFRCDPISEHNRLYWYRQTLGQGPEFLTYFQNEAQLEKSRLLSDRFSAERPKGSFSTLEIQRTEQGDSAMYLCASLTSGIGNEQFFGPGTRLTVL.

The J gene is TRBJ1-1, the V gene TRBV18, with TRBD1 matching 9 bases. Losses at the gene ends were 0 bases for V and 6 bases for J; bases not matched to a gene: 14. The germline V gene encodes CDR1 KGHSH and CDR2 LQKENI. The CDR3 is made up of 18 amino acids. In nucleotides, the CDR3 is TGTGCCAGCTCACCACCGTTACATGGGACAGGGCGCGGGGCTGAAGCTTTCTTT. This translates into CASSPPLHGTGRGAEAFF. Variable domain in full (rest from reference TRBV18 and TRBJ1-1): NAGVMQNPRHLVRRRGQEARLRCSPMKGHSHVYWYRQLPEEGLKFMVYLQKENIIDESGMPKERFSAEFPKEGPSILRIQQVVRGDSAAYFCASSPPLHGTGRGAEAFFGQGTRLTVV.

The genes are TRBV28 and TRBJ2-7, with D tentatively TRBD2 (6 bases). Per germline, CDR1 MDHEN and CDR2 SYDVKM. V lost 6 bases, J lost 3 bases, and 15 bases lay in between. The CDR3 is made up of 14 amino acids. This CDR3 is CASRGGGTLYEQYF. DNA of the CDR3: TGTGCCAGCAGAGGCGGCGGGACCCTCTACGAGCAGTACTTC.

The rearrangement uses TRBV27 and TRBJ2-7; 10 positions agree with TRBD2. Germline lookup yields CDR1 MNHEY and CDR2 SMNVEV (reference sequence). V was pared by 8 bases and J by 7 bases, with 14 bases of the junction left unmatched. This CDR3 contains 15 residues. The CDR3 sequence is CASHSRLAGLGEQYF. The CDR3 DNA reads TGTGCCAGCCATTCCAGACTAGCGGGTTTGGGAGAGCAGTACTTC.

This chain connects TRBV5-1 to TRBJ1-2; tentatively, D is TRBD1 (5 bases). The V end lost 4 bases, the J end lost 6 bases, and 25 bases lay between the germline ends. Germline V gene data show CDR1 as SGHRS and CDR2 as YFSETQ. The CDR3 length is 17 residues. The CDR3: CASSRRKGRDGFDGYTF. CDR3 coding DNA: TGCGCCAGCAGCCGCCGTAAGGGGCGCGATGGCTTCGATGGCTACACCTTC. The entire variable domain, with the rest obtained from reference TRBV5-1 and TRBJ1-2, is as follows: KAGVTQTPRYLIKTRGQQVTLSCSPISGHRSVSWYQQTPGQGLQFLFEYFSETQRNKGNFPGRFSGRQFSNSRSEMNVSTLELGDSALYLCASSRRKGRDGFDGYTFGSGTRLTVV.

The rearrangement uses TRBV7-6 and TRBJ2-7; TRBD2 agrees at 11 bases. The ends lost 4 bases at V and 4 bases at J; junction bases unmatched: 6. Germline CDR1 reads SGHVS; CDR2 reads FNYEAQ. The CDR3 is made up of 15 amino acids. The CDR3 loop reads CASSSDSGRGYEQYF. Written as DNA, the CDR3 is TGTGCCAGCAGCTCGGATAGCGGGAGGGGGTACGAGCAGTACTTC.

The CDR3 DNA follows: TGCGCCAGCAGCTTGGCCCAGGGGGTACACACCATATATTTT. This sequence encodes CASSLAQGVHTIYF. The gene calls are TRBV5-1 and TRBJ1-3; 7 bases line up with TRBD1. Unmatched junction bases numbered 5, after V lost 0 bases and J lost 8 bases. This CDR3 region has 14 residues. Per germline, CDR1 SGHRS and CDR2 YFSETQ.

The J gene is TRBJ2-3, the V gene TRBV10-3; a possible D gene is TRBD2 (7 bases). This CDR3 has 16 amino acids. V gave up 3 bases and J gave up 0 bases, with 13 bases separating them. Germline V gene lookup returns CDR1 ENHRY and CDR2 SYGVKD. CDR3 nucleotides: TGTGCCATCAGTGACCTAGAGGGGGGGAGCACAGATACGCAGTATTTT. It translates to CAISDLEGGSTDTQYF.

This chain links TRBV7-8 with TRBJ1-2; 10 bases fit TRBD1. The V and J ends lost 3 bases and 4 bases, in that order; junction bases with no gene match: 5. CDR3 length: 15 residues. Germline assignment: CDR1 SGHVS and CDR2 FQNEAQ. This CDR3 is CASSLGTGAPYGYTF. The CDR3 nucleotides read TGTGCCAGCAGCTTGGGGACAGGGGCGCCCTATGGCTACACCTTC.

The chain couples TRBV25-1 to TRBJ2-7; TRBD1 matches 11 bases. The CDR3 sequence is 15 residues long. V lost 2 bases, J lost 12 bases, and 12 bases stayed unmatched. Germline loops: CDR1 MGHDK, CDR2 SYGVNS. CDR3 in DNA: TGTGCCAGCAGTGAAGTAAGGACAGGGGGCTCCTTTAGGTACTTC. Amino acids: CASSEVRTGGSFRYF.

The chain recombines TRBV5-1 with TRBJ1-2; TRBD1 might be the D (6 bases). Looked up from germline, CDR1 is SGHRS and CDR2 is YFSETQ. CDR3 length: 14 amino acids. With 4 bases removed from V and 5 bases from J, the gap between germline ends came to 15 bases. The CDR3 DNA sequence: TGCGCCAGCAGCCTGGAGGGGACAACGTATGGCTACACCTTC. As protein: CASSLEGTTYGYTF.

The chain recombines TRBV28 with TRBJ1-5; D call uncertain. CDR1 and CDR2 from the germline V gene are MDHEN and SYDVKM. V lost 4 bases, J lost 0 bases, and 4 bases lay in between. There are 13 residues in the CDR3. The CDR3 sequence: CASSSHSNQPQHF. Written as DNA, the CDR3 is TGTGCCAGCAGTTCACATAGCAATCAGCCCCAGCATTTT.

The chain uses TRBV7-2 and TRBJ1-1; 8 bases map to TRBD1. The CDR3 is 15 residues long. The germline gives CDR1 SGHTA, CDR2 FQGNSA. After removal of 2 bases from V and 2 bases from J, the junction contained 4 bases not matched to a gene. DNA for the CDR3: TGTGCCAGCAGCTTAACAGGGGGAGCAAACACTGAAGCTTTCTTT. Its protein is CASSLTGGANTEAFF. Using reference TRBV7-2 and TRBJ1-1 for the parts outside the CDR3, the full variable domain is GAGVSQSPSNKVTEKGKDVELRCDPISGHTALYWYRQSLGQGLEFLIYFQGNSAPDKSGLPSDRFSAERTGGSVSTLTIQRTQQEDSAVYLCASSLTGGANTEAFFGQGTRLTVV.

The gene calls are TRBV5-1 and TRBJ1-2; D not certain. Germline-derived CDR1 and CDR2 are SGHRS and YFSETQ. The ends were cut back, 2 bases at V and 2 bases at J, with 7 bases in the middle. There are 13 residues in the CDR3. The CDR3 DNA follows: TGCGCCAGCAGCTTAAAGGAGAACTATGGCTACACCTTC. Its protein is CASSLKENYGYTF.

V and J are TRBV6-1 and TRBJ2-7, with no clear D. The V end lost 1 base, the J end lost 6 bases, and 13 bases lay between the germline ends. This CDR3 region has 14 residues. Germline V gene data show CDR1 as MNHNS and CDR2 as SASEGT. The CDR3 loop is CASSEGGSISEQYF. In DNA, the CDR3 is TGTGCCAGCAGTGAAGGAGGTAGCATCTCCGAGCAGTACTTC.